This entry features one T cell receptor beta chain sequence. Its specificity is unknown. The ends were cut back, 1 base at V and 2 bases at J, with 10 bases in the middle. The V gene's germline CDR1 is GTSNPN and CDR2 SVGIG (reference sequence). This CDR3 has 14 residues. This sample stems from a study of T cell repertoires in cytomegalovirus infection. Via MiXCR, TCRdb re-called the reads, giving one row per CDR3 protein. This table has 55,000 to 85,000 distinct CDR3 sequences, 20% appearing once. This TCR came from a human donor in good health (CMV status not recorded). Some clones in this sample may be carry-over from other donors' samples. This chain links TRBV30 with TRBJ2-3; D may be TRBD1 (5 bases). Sequencing used CD8+ T cells from cultured PBMCs, obtained from culture after CMV antigen stimulation. This chain's CDR3 is CAWSGQTTTDTQYF. DNA of the CDR3: TGTGCCTGGAGTGGACAGACCACCACAGATACGCAGTATTTT.